A selection of T cell receptor beta chains follows, all from one sample in a study of T cell repertoires in cytomegalovirus infection. TCRdb re-derived calls from the reads in MiXCR, one entry per CDR3 protein. The table lists approximately 250,000 distinct CDR3 sequences, less than 9.5% of them singletons. The sequenced sample consisted of PBMCs. The receptors shown here come from a human donor in good health (CMV status not recorded). Some clones in this sample may be carry-over from other donors' samples. Both conserved end residues are trimmed from each CDR3.

V gene,J gene,CDR3 protein
TRBV7-6,TRBJ1-5,ASSFPGQPQH
TRBV6-6,TRBJ2-1,ASSYPQRLSPGQGFSEQF
TRBV5-1,TRBJ1-1,ASSLNRAEAF
TRBV7-2,TRBJ2-1,ASSPDRRHEQF
TRBV5-1,TRBJ2-2,ASTPTAGNTGELF
TRBV7-2,TRBJ1-2,ASTLGGRGDYGYT
TRBV7-8,TRBJ1-5,ASSSDASGGGNQPQH
TRBV30,TRBJ1-2,ARDRGSGGYT
TRBV12-3/TRBV12-4,TRBJ2-7,ASRPGPAYEQY
TRBV6-2/TRBV6-3,TRBJ2-5,ASSYSDKALAETQY
TRBV28,TRBJ2-7,ASGGAYPYEQY
TRBV7-2,TRBJ2-7,ASSLDPSYEQY
TRBV7-2,TRBJ1-2,ASTSGGRNYGYT
TRBV7-2,TRBJ2-1,ASSLEGTSGRYYNEQF
TRBV7-9,TRBJ2-4,ASSLGLGTGF
TRBV7-2,TRBJ1-1,ASSFGTGGGTEAF
TRBV29-1,TRBJ1-1,SVGGRTEAF
TRBV20-1,TRBJ2-7,SAKDGQYEQY
TRBV7-2,TRBJ1-5,ASREQGDGNQPQH
TRBV7-8,TRBJ1-5,ASSLVGRGSNQPQH
TRBV20-1,TRBJ2-1,SALAGLAGSNEQF
TRBV12-3/TRBV12-4,TRBJ1-2,ASSTRTAANYGYT
TRBV4-1,TRBJ1-1,ASSQDEGVNTEAF
TRBV20-1,TRBJ2-3,SARVPSQSYGRFTDTQY
TRBV7-8,TRBJ1-3,ASSATHVQAGTIY
TRBV2,TRBJ2-7,ASRSGTYEQY
TRBV7-2,TRBJ2-3,ASSLVGLGLKTDTQY
TRBV4-3,TRBJ2-6,ASSQAQGTGANVLT
TRBV7-2,TRBJ2-6,ASSLGAGGSGANVLT
TRBV28,TRBJ2-1,ASSLGSRRGVPIEQF
TRBV19,TRBJ2-1,ASSMGNNNEQF
TRBV7-2,TRBJ1-2,ASSFRGETGYT
TRBV7-8,TRBJ2-5,ASSSSWGDEETQY
TRBV7-6,TRBJ1-1,ASSLFSFPGTGGPGTEAF
TRBV28,TRBJ2-5,ASSLPDSGMAQY
TRBV2,TRBJ1-1,ASTLLRGLGANTEAF
TRBV28,TRBJ1-5,ASMVYNQPQH
TRBV6-6,TRBJ2-1,ASSYTAMNEQF
TRBV7-2,TRBJ2-3,ASSFGRGAGGTQY
TRBV6-1,TRBJ2-3,ASSEVVTGGTDTQY
TRBV7-2,TRBJ2-5,ASSLAGGGAVKTQY
TRBV12-3/TRBV12-4,TRBJ1-4,ASSLKTGAATNEKLF
TRBV7-8,TRBJ1-2,ASSLSGSGYT
TRBV29-1,TRBJ2-3,SVEGGSARGTQY
TRBV12-3/TRBV12-4,TRBJ1-3,ASSLGGQIDSGNTIY
TRBV7-2,TRBJ1-2,ASSLIPANGYT
TRBV7-2,TRBJ2-7,ASSPVGLAASYYEQY
TRBV7-2,TRBJ1-5,ASSLGGNNQPQH
TRBV6-2/TRBV6-3,TRBJ1-1,ASSEILNTEAF
TRBV28,TRBJ1-1,AGQGQGISGTEAF
TRBV29-1,TRBJ2-7,SVEVPVHEQY
TRBV2,TRBJ1-1,ASRGQGATEAF
TRBV7-2,TRBJ2-1,ASSLVAMGANEQF
TRBV12-3/TRBV12-4,TRBJ1-1,ASSTPSIGNTEAF